These T cell receptor beta chains were read from a single sample in a study of T cells expressing NK-cell markers. TCRdb reanalyzed the 5' RACE reads and collapses them to one entry per CDR3 protein, without DNA. The sample data list over 350,000 distinct CDR3 sequences. What was sequenced was blood T cells: a sorted CD56 or NKG2C T cell subset, CD4+ or CD8+ T cells, or bulk PBMC T cells (not recorded which). All receptors come from a woman between 45 and 60 years old in good health. The CDR3 runs from the conserved cysteine through the conserved F or W.

J gene | V gene | CDR3 protein
TRBJ2-3 | TRBV20-1 | CSARVRDREVTDTQYF
TRBJ2-1 | TRBV20-1 | CSARPQERAGVGNEQFF
TRBJ2-3 | TRBV7-3 | CASSLTSSTDTQYF
TRBJ1-1 | TRBV6-1 | CASRLYGDTEAFF
TRBJ2-1 | TRBV14 | CASSLTSGRPEQFF
TRBJ2-1 | TRBV20-1 | CSAYPGTSGMYEQFF
TRBJ2-6 | TRBV5-1 | CASGTGTPALGANVLTF
TRBJ2-3 | TRBV15 | CATSRGRSGKSTDTQYF
TRBJ2-1 | TRBV7-3 | CASSKEGLGIRFF
TRBJ2-3 | TRBV5-1 | CASSPRTGGILTDTQYF
TRBJ2-5 | TRBV7-9 | CASRKAGGTGFETQYF
TRBJ2-1 | TRBV12-3/TRBV12-4 | CASSPRQGGYNEQFF
TRBJ2-1 | TRBV6-6 | CASSPSGTGNEQFF
TRBJ2-4 | TRBV29-1 | CSVGLGGENIQYF
TRBJ2-3 | TRBV3-1 | CASTPPAGAYTDTQYF
TRBJ2-7 | TRBV3-1 | CASSQAPPGGKTYEQYF
TRBJ2-1 | TRBV12-3/TRBV12-4 | CASLRLAGHNNEQFF
TRBJ2-6 | TRBV5-1 | CASSLYSGRTSGANVLTF
TRBJ1-1 | TRBV9 | CASRWTGLGAEAFF
TRBJ2-3 | TRBV2 | CASSEAPSGTYTQYF
TRBJ2-1 | TRBV7-9 | CASSSSLGDRNPYNEQFF
TRBJ2-2 | TRBV12-3/TRBV12-4 | CASSLETGAVNTGELFF
TRBJ2-3 | TRBV5-1 | CASSKSGTDTQYF
TRBJ1-3 | TRBV10-3 | CAISPASSGNTIYF
TRBJ2-5 | TRBV19 | CASSIGAGVETQYF
TRBJ2-1 | TRBV5-1 | CASSRLQFGAREQFF
TRBJ2-2 | TRBV4-1 | CASSPPSAANTGELFF
TRBJ2-2 | TRBV30 | CAWNGIGPGELFF
TRBJ2-2 | TRBV24-1 | CATSDFSSGLAGGRNTGELFF
TRBJ2-1 | TRBV20-1 | CSASGLYDYNEQFF
TRBJ1-3 | TRBV5-1 | CASSSRTGASSGNTIYF
TRBJ2-1 | TRBV10-3 | CAITEDSYNEQFF
TRBJ2-2 | TRBV6-6 | CASELGTGELFF
TRBJ1-4 | TRBV12-3/TRBV12-4 | CASSMDRVEEKLFF